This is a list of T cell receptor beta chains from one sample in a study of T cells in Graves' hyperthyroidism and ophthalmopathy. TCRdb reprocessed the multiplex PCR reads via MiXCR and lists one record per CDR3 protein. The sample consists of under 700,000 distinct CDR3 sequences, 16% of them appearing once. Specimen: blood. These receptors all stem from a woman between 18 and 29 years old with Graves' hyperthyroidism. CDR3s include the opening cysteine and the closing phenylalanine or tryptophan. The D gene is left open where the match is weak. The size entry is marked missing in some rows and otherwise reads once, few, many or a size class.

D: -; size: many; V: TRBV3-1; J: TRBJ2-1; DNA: TGTGCCAGCAGCCAAGATCTGGGACAGCAGACTAGACTAGTAAGCTCCTACAATGAGCAGTTCTTC; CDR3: CASSQDLGQQTRLVSSYNEQFF
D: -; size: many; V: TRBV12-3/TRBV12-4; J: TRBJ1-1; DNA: TGTGCCAGCAGTCCGACCGGGATAGGCACTGAAGCTTTCTTT; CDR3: CASSPTGIGTEAFF
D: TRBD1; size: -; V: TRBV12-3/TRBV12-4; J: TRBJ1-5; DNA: TGTGCCAGCACCACCGGGACAGGGGGCTTCAATCAGCCCCAGCATTTT; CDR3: CASTTGTGGFNQPQHF
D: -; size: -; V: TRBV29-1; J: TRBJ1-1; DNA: TGCAGCGTTGCCCAGATGGCGGGGAACACTGAAGCTTTCTTT; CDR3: CSVAQMAGNTEAFF
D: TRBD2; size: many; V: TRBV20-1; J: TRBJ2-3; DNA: TGCAGTGCGGGGGGGACAGATACGCAGTATTTT; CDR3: CSAGGTDTQYF
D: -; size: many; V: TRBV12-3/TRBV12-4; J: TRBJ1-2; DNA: TGTGCCAGCAGCCCAGGCTGGAGTAATGGCTACACCTTC; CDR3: CASSPGWSNGYTF
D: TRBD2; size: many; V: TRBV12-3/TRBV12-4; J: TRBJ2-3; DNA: TGTGCCAGCAGTTTCCTAATAGCGGGAGAAAGCACAGATACGCAGTATTTT; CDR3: CASSFLIAGESTDTQYF
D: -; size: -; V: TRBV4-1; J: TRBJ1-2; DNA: TGCGCCAGCAGCCGACTCGGACAGAAACTAAGGGGAGGCTACACCTTC; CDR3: CASSRLGQKLRGGYTF
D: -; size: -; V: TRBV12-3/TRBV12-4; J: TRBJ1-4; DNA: TGTGCCAGCAGTTTACCCGGGACTAATGAAGAACTGTTTTTT; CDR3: CASSLPGTNEELFF
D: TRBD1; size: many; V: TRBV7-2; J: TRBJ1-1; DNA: TGTGCCAGCAGCAACCCGGACAGGCGAGACACTGAAGCTTTCTTT; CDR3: CASSNPDRRDTEAFF
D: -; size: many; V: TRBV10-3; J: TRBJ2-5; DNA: TGTGCCTCCAAGGAGCGCGGCCAAGAGACCCAGTACTTC; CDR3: CASKERGQETQYF
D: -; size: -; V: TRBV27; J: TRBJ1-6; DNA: TGTGCCAGCAGTTTATCTTGGACGGGTTTACCACCCCTCCACTTT; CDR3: CASSLSWTGLPPLHF
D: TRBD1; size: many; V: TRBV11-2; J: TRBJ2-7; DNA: TGTGCCAGCAGCCGTACCGGGACAGGCTTCCGAAACGAGCAGTACTTC; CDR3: CASSRTGTGFRNEQYF
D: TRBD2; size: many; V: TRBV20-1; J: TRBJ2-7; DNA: TGCAGTGCTAGATTCCCGCCCGGGACTAGCGGGAGGGCCTACGAGCAGTACTTC; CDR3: CSARFPPGTSGRAYEQYF
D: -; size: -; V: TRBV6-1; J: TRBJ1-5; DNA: TGTGCCAGCAGCCAAGGGGGGGGGTCAAGCCAGCCCCAGCATTTT; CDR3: CASSQGGGSSQPQHF
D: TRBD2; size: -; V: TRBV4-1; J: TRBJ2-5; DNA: TGCGCCAGCAGCCAAGGGCGCGGGGGGGCCATTGAGACCCAGTACTTC; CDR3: CASSQGRGGAIETQYF
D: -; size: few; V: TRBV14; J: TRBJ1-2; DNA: TGTGCCAGCAGCCAAGGAACCCCACAGTACTATGGCTACACCTTC; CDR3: CASSQGTPQYYGYTF
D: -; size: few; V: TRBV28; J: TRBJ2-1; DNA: TGTGCCAGCAGTGAATATCGGGGCAGCCGTAAAGATGAGCAGTTCTTC; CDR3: CASSEYRGSRKDEQFF
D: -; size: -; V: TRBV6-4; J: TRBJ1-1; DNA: TGTGCCAGCAGTGCTAAGGAAGACACTGAAGCTTTCTTT; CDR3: CASSAKEDTEAFF